The rows below give T cell receptor beta chains drawn from one sample of a study of cytomegalovirus exposure and HLA in healthy donors. Repertoires were generated with immunoSEQ multiplex PCR, while TCRdb's copy carries only in-frame clones and drops some. Of about 190,000 clones in the sample, roughly 87% were seen once. The sequencing sample was made of PBMCs. These receptors were collected from a boy aged 2-9 years in good health and CMV-seronegative. Both conserved end residues are part of each CDR3. The D gene is left open where the match is weak. Some rows mark clone size as missing; the rest say once, few, many or name a class of expanded clone.

TRBV2	TRBJ2-7	NA	NA	CASSVPPNSPMYEQYF	NA
TRBV5-1	TRBJ2-7	NA	TRBD1	CASSTLQGHEQYF	TGCGCCAGCAGCACGTTACAGGGGCACGAGCAGTACTTC
TRBV19	TRBJ1-5	NA	TRBD1	CASSSSMRQGAFRPGEF	TGTGCCAGTAGCAGCTCGATGAGACAGGGGGCGTTCCGGCCCGGGGAATTT
TRBV2	TRBJ2-3	NA	NA	CASSDGYSTDTQYF	TGTGCCAGCAGTGACGGGTATAGCACAGATACGCAGTATTTT
TRBV9	TRBJ1-6	NA	NA	CASSGLGYNSPLHF	TGTGCCAGCAGCGGTCTCGGGTATAATTCACCCCTCCACTTT
TRBV27	TRBJ1-2	NA	TRBD1	CASSLTGATVNYGYTF	TGTGCCAGCAGTCTGACAGGGGCAACAGTTAACTATGGCTACACCTTC
TRBV28	TRBJ1-2	NA	NA	CASSPIRTGINYGYTF	TGTGCCAGCAGCCCTATTCGGACGGGGATTAACTATGGCTACACCTTC
TRBV19	TRBJ2-7	NA	NA	CASSKDRLYEQYF	TGTGCCAGTAGTAAAGACAGGTTATACGAGCAGTACTTC
TRBV6-1	TRBJ2-7	NA	NA	CASSEGRRIYEQYF	TGTGCCAGCAGTGAAGGTCGCAGAATCTACGAGCAGTACTTC
TRBV14	TRBJ2-7	NA	TRBD2	CASSQLGGGRGYEQYF	TGTGCCAGCAGCCAATTGGGGGGCGGGAGGGGGTACGAGCAGTACTTC
TRBV2	TRBJ1-2	NA	TRBD1	CASTSSGTVPKYGYTF	TGTGCCAGCACTAGTTCCGGGACAGTGCCCAAATATGGCTACACCTTC
TRBV9	TRBJ2-7	NA	TRBD2	CASSVGLAAYEQYF	TGTGCCAGCAGCGTTGGACTAGCGGCCTACGAGCAGTACTTC
TRBV29-1	TRBJ2-1	once	TRBD2	CSGTGLAGGRAYNEQFF	TGCAGCGGGACGGGACTAGCGGGGGGGCGAGCCTACAATGAGCAGTTCTTC
TRBV11-2	TRBJ2-1	NA	TRBD2	CASSALAGGSNEQFF	TGTGCCAGCAGCGCCCTAGCGGGGGGGTCCAATGAGCAGTTCTTC
TRBV14	TRBJ1-5	NA	NA	CASSQALNQPQHF	TGTGCCAGCAGCCAAGCCCTTAATCAGCCCCAGCATTTT
TRBV27	TRBJ1-6	NA	NA	CASKYRTRSSPLHF	TGTGCCAGCAAATATAGGACTCGCTCTTCACCCCTCCACTTT
TRBV11-2	TRBJ1-1	NA	NA	CASSGGQTNTEAFF	TGTGCCAGCAGCGGCGGACAGACCAACACTGAAGCTTTCTTT
TRBV15	TRBJ1-5	NA	NA	CATRPAGAGSQPQHF	TGTGCCACCAGGCCCGCAGGGGCAGGGAGTCAGCCCCAGCATTTT
TRBV7-3	TRBJ2-3	NA	NA	CASSPAGAGDTQYF	TGTGCCAGCAGCCCCGCGGGGGCCGGGGATACGCAGTATTTT
TRBV6-1	TRBJ1-2	NA	NA	CASISNRGGNYGYTF	TGTGCCAGCATTTCAAATAGGGGGGGGAACTATGGCTACACCTTC
TRBV25-1	TRBJ1-3	NA	NA	CASSLTVLSSGNTIYF	TGTGCCAGCAGTCTGACAGTTCTAAGCTCTGGAAACACCATATATTTT
TRBV7-6	TRBJ2-7	NA	NA	CASSLVSGDYEQYF	TGTGCCAGCAGCCTCGTATCGGGAGACTACGAGCAGTACTTC
TRBV30	TRBJ1-1	NA	TRBD1	CAWKGGVRTEAFF	TGTGCCTGGAAAGGGGGCGTTCGCACTGAAGCTTTCTTT
TRBV11-3	TRBJ2-5	NA	TRBD2	CASSLGSSGRATETQYF	TGTGCCAGCAGCTTAGGGTCGAGCGGGAGGGCCACTGAGACCCAGTACTTC
TRBV2	TRBJ2-7	NA	TRBD2	CASTTYGLAGAPGGQYF	TGTGCCAGCACCACCTACGGACTAGCGGGGGCCCCTGGAGGGCAGTACTTC
TRBV6-6	TRBJ2-2	NA	TRBD2	CASSYPRGGTGELFF	TGTGCCAGCAGTTACCCCCGGGGGGGAACCGGGGAGCTGTTTTTT
TRBV27	TRBJ2-3	few	TRBD1	CASSSADGTGLFAQYF	TGTGCCAGCAGCTCAGCTGACGGGACAGGGCTCTTCGCGCAGTATTTT
TRBV27	TRBJ1-1	NA	NA	CASSLNWNTEAFF	TGTGCCAGCAGTTTAAACTGGAACACTGAAGCTTTCTTT
TRBV7-9	TRBJ2-7	NA	TRBD1	CASSNGQAYEQYF	TGTGCCAGCAGCAACGGACAGGCCTACGAGCAGTACTTC
TRBV28	TRBJ2-6	NA	NA	CASSEGDGANVLTF	TGTGCCAGCAGTGAGGGGGATGGGGCCAACGTCCTGACTTTC
TRBV27	TRBJ2-5	NA	TRBD2	CAAGGGGETQYF	TGTGCCGCGGGGGGCGGGGGGGAGACCCAGTACTTC
TRBV7-9	TRBJ2-7	NA	TRBD1	CASSSVQGKGEQYF	TGTGCCAGCAGCTCCGTACAGGGGAAGGGCGAGCAGTACTTC
TRBV5-1	TRBJ2-3	NA	NA	CASSHTPDTQYF	TGCGCCAGCAGCCACACGCCAGATACGCAGTATTTT
TRBV27	TRBJ1-1	NA	TRBD1	CASSPGTGGSTEAFF	TGTGCCAGCAGTCCCGGGACAGGGGGTTCCACTGAAGCTTTCTTT
TRBV6-1	TRBJ1-1	once	NA	CASMKSGQGNTEAFF	TGTGCCAGCATGAAGTCAGGCCAGGGGAACACTGAAGCTTTCTTT
TRBV7-2	TRBJ2-5	NA	NA	CASSPRLGAETQYF	TGTGCCAGCAGCCCCCGCCTCGGAGCAGAGACCCAGTACTTC
TRBV28	TRBJ2-5	NA	TRBD1	CASSSGTGQETQYF	TGTGCCAGCAGTTCTGGGACAGGGCAAGAGACCCAGTACTTC
TRBV5-1	TRBJ2-1	NA	TRBD2	CASSLAGGSHPDEQFF	TGCGCCAGCAGCTTGGCGGGCGGGAGCCACCCCGATGAGCAGTTCTTC
TRBV28	TRBJ2-3	NA	NA	CASGEDTQYF	TGTGCCAGCGGGGAGGATACGCAGTATTTT
TRBV4-2	TRBJ1-2	few	TRBD1	CASSPFTRTGQNYGYTF	TGTGCCAGCAGCCCGTTCACCAGGACAGGGCAGAACTATGGCTACACCTTC
TRBV4-1	TRBJ2-7	NA	TRBD1	CASSQVTDRAYEQYF	TGCGCCAGCAGCCAAGTCACGGACAGGGCCTACGAGCAGTACTTC
TRBV6-4	TRBJ1-5	NA	TRBD1	CASSSTGRRPEGNQPQHF	TGTGCCAGCAGTTCGACAGGGAGGAGGCCGGAGGGCAATCAGCCCCAGCATTTT
TRBV19	TRBJ1-5	NA	NA	CASSGQIGQPQHF	TGTGCCAGTAGCGGACAGATAGGGCAGCCCCAGCATTTT
TRBV7-9	TRBJ1-4	NA	NA	CASSFGANEKLFF	TGTGCCAGCAGCTTCGGAGCGAACGAAAAACTGTTTTTT
TRBV28	TRBJ1-3	few	NA	CASSLSVSGNTIYF	TGTGCCAGCAGTTTATCGGTCTCTGGAAACACCATATATTTT
TRBV11-2	TRBJ1-6	NA	NA	CASSLDLTAFQAGSPLHF	TGTGCCAGCAGCTTAGATCTCACAGCTTTTCAGGCCGGTTCACCCCTCCACTTT
TRBV2	TRBJ1-2	few	NA	CASTRYDGYTF	TGTGCCAGCACTCGGTATGATGGCTACACCTTC
TRBV5-4	TRBJ1-2	once	NA	CASSSGGSYGYTF	TGTGCCAGCAGCTCCGGGGGTAGCTATGGCTACACCTTC
TRBV27	TRBJ2-1	NA	TRBD1	CASSFTGVKGSYNEQFF	TGTGCCAGCAGCTTCACAGGGGTAAAAGGTTCCTACAATGAGCAGTTCTTC
TRBV28	TRBJ1-5	NA	TRBD1	CASDPGQGNQPQHF	TGTGCCAGTGACCCGGGACAGGGCAATCAGCCCCAGCATTTT
TRBV7-9	TRBJ2-7	NA	TRBD1	CSSSRQGRNYEQYF	TGTTCCAGCAGCCGACAGGGACGGAACTACGAGCAGTACTTC
TRBV7-6	TRBJ2-1	NA	NA	CASSLAAGTHNEQFF	TGTGCCAGCAGCTTAGCCGCAGGAACCCACAATGAGCAGTTCTTC
TRBV5-1	TRBJ2-5	NA	TRBD2	CASSLEGLGYGTQYF	TGCGCCAGCAGCTTGGAGGGACTAGGTTACGGGACCCAGTACTTC